The rows below give T cell receptor beta chains drawn from one sample of a study of liver allograft versus peripheral blood T cells. Via MiXCR, TCRdb re-called the reads, giving one row per CDR3 protein. The profile covers some 600 distinct CDR3 sequences, with approximately 19% appearing a single time and approximately 15% taken by the ten largest. The receptors originated from a human patient who had a liver transplant. Some T cells may have originated in the graft donor. The CDR3 runs from the conserved cysteine through the conserved F or W. The order of the fields is V gene, clone size, D gene, J gene, CDR3 protein, CDR3 DNA. D genes are given only for firm matches. Clone size is stated in some rows and not others, as once, few, many or a class when expanded.

v_call: TRBV5-6
clone_size: large
d_call: .
j_call: TRBJ1-1
cdr3_aa: CASSGLTGLNTEAFF
cdr3_nt: TGTGCCAGCAGCGGACTGACAGGCCTGAACACTGAAGCTTTCTTT

v_call: TRBV28
clone_size: large
d_call: .
j_call: TRBJ1-5
cdr3_aa: CASSLGAGEGNQPQHF
cdr3_nt: TGTGCCAGCAGTTTAGGAGCAGGGGAAGGCAATCAGCCCCAGCATTTT

v_call: TRBV5-6
clone_size: medium-sized
d_call: TRBD2
j_call: TRBJ2-5
cdr3_aa: CASSSEGLAGGETQYF
cdr3_nt: TGTGCCAGCAGCTCCGAGGGACTAGCGGGAGGGGAGACCCAGTACTTC

v_call: TRBV6-6
clone_size: .
d_call: .
j_call: TRBJ1-5
cdr3_aa: CASSYGSGNQPQHF
cdr3_nt: TGTGCCAGCAGTTACGGATCCGGGAATCAGCCCCAGCATTTT

v_call: TRBV12-3/TRBV12-4
clone_size: medium-sized
d_call: TRBD1
j_call: TRBJ1-6
cdr3_aa: CASSPQTPGQGSPLHF
cdr3_nt: TGTGCCAGCAGTCCCCAAACCCCGGGACAGGGTTCACCCCTCCACTTT

v_call: TRBV5-6
clone_size: medium-sized
d_call: TRBD1
j_call: TRBJ2-3
cdr3_aa: CASRRDRASTDTQYF
cdr3_nt: TGTGCCAGCAGGCGGGACAGGGCCTCCACAGATACGCAGTATTTT

v_call: TRBV15
clone_size: hyperexpanded
d_call: .
j_call: TRBJ1-5
cdr3_aa: CATSRSQGIMSHQPQHF
cdr3_nt: TGTGCCACCAGCAGAAGCCAGGGGATCATGAGTCATCAGCCCCAGCATTTT

v_call: TRBV10-3
clone_size: large
d_call: .
j_call: TRBJ1-3
cdr3_aa: CAIRQGTGNTIYF
cdr3_nt: TGTGCCATCAGACAGGGCACTGGAAACACCATATATTTT

v_call: TRBV16
clone_size: large
d_call: TRBD1
j_call: TRBJ1-6
cdr3_aa: CASSIRGTGVGSPLHF
cdr3_nt: TGTGCCAGCAGCATACGGGGGACAGGGGTTGGTTCACCCCTCCACTTT

v_call: TRBV28
clone_size: large
d_call: .
j_call: TRBJ1-4
cdr3_aa: CASSRRDGRNEKLFF
cdr3_nt: TGTGCCAGCAGTCGGAGGGACGGTCGTAATGAAAAACTGTTTTTT

v_call: TRBV19
clone_size: medium-sized
d_call: .
j_call: TRBJ1-5
cdr3_aa: CASSIPPLTGNNQPQHF
cdr3_nt: TGTGCCAGTAGTATACCTCCACTAACAGGGAACAATCAGCCCCAGCATTTT